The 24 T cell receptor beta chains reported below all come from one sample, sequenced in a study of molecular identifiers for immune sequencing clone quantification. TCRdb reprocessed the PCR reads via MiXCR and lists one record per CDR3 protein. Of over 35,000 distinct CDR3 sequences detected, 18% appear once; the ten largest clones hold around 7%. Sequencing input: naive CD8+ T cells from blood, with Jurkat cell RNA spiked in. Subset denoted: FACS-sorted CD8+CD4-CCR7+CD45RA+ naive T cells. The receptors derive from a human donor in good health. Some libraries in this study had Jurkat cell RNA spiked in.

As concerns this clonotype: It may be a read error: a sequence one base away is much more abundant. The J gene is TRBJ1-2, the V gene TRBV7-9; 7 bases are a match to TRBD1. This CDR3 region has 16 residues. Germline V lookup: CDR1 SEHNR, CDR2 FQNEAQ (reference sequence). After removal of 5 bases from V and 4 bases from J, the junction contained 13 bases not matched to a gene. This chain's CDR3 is CASSPWTGNQSYGYTF. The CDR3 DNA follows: TGTGCCAGCAGCCCGTGGACAGGCAACCAATCCTATGGCTACACCTTC.

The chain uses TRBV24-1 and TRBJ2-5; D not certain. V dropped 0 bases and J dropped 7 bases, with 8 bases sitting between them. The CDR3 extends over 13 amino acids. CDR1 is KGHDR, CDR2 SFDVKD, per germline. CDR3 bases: TGTGCCACCAGTGATTTGGGTGGCGGGACCCAGTACTTC. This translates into CATSDLGGGTQYF.

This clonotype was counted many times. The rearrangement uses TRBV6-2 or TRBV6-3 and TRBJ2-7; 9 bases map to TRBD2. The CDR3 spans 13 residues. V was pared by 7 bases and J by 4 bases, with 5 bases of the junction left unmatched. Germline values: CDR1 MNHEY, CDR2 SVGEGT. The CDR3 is CASKPSGIYEQYF. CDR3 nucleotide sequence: TGTGCCAGCAAACCTAGCGGGATTTACGAGCAGTACTTC.

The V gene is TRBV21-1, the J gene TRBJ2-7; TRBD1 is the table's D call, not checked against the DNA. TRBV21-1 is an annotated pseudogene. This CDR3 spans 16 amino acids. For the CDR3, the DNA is TGTGCCAGCAGCAAGAATTGGACAGGGGGCGGATACGAGCAGTACTTC. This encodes CASSKNWTGGGYEQYF.

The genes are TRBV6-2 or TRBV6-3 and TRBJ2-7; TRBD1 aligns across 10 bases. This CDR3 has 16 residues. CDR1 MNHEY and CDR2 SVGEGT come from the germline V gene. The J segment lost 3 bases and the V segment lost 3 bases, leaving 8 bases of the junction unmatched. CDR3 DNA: TGTGCCAGCAGTTATCCGTGGGACAGGGGCGACTACGAGCAGTACTTC. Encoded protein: CASSYPWDRGDYEQYF.

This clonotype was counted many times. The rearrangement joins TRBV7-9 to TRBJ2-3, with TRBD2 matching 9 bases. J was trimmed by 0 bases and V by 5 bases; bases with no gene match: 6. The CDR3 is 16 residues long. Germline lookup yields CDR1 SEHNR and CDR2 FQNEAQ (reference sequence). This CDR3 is CASSGKTSGSTDTQYF. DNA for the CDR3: TGTGCCAGCAGCGGAAAGACTAGCGGAAGCACAGATACGCAGTATTTT.

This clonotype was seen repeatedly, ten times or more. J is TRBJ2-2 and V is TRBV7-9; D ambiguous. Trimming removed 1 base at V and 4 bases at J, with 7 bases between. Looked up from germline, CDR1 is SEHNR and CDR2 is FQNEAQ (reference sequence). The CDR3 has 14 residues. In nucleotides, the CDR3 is TGTGCCAGCAGCTTAGAACCGAGCACCGGGGAGCTGTTTTTT. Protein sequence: CASSLEPSTGELFF. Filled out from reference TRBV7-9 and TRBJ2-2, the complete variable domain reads DTGVSQNPRHKITKRGQNVTFRCDPISEHNRLYWYRQTLGQGPEFLTYFQNEAQLEKSRLLSDRFSAERPKGSFSTLEIQRTEQGDSAMYLCASSLEPSTGELFFGEGSRLTVL.

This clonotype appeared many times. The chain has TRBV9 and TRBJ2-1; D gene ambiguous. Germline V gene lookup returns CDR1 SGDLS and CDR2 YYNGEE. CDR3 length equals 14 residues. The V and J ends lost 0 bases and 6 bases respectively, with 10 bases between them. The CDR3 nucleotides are TGTGCCAGCAGCGTAGGATTGGGTATCAATGAGCAGTTCTTC. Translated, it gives CASSVGLGINEQFF.

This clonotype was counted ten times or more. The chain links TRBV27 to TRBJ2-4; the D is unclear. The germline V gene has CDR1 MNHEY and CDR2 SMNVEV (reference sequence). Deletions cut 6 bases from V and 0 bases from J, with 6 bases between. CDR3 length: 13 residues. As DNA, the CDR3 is TGTGCCAGCAGCAATACAGCCAAAAACATTCAGTACTTC. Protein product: CASSNTAKNIQYF.

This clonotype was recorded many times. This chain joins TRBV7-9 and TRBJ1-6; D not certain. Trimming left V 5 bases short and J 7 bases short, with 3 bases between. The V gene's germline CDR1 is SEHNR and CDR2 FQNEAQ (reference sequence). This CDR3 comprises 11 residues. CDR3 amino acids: CASSGNSPLHF. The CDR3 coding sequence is TGTGCCAGCAGCGGAAATTCACCCCTCCACTTT.

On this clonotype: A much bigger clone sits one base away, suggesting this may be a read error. In DNA form, the CDR3 reads TGTGCCAGCAGCTTTGATAGCTCCTACGAGCAGTACTTC. Its translation is CASSFDSSYEQYF. V gene TRBV7-8 combines with J gene TRBJ2-7; D unresolved. The CDR3 extends over 13 amino acids. Trimming removed 3 bases from V and 0 bases from J, with 6 bases in between. CDR1 is SGHVS and CDR2 is FQNEAQ in the germline V gene.

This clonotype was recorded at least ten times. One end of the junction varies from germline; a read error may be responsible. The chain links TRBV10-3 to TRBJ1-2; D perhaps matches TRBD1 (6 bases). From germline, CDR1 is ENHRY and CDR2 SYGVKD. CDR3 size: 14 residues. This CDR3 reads CAINRDTNNHGYTF. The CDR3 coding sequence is TGTGCCATCAACCGGGACACCAATAACCATGGCTACACCTTC.

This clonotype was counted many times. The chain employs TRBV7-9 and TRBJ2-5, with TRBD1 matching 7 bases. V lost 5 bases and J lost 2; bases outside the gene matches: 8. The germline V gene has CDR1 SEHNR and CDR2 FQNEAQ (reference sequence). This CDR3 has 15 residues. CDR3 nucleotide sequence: TGTGCCAGCAGCCCAAGGGACAGAGCTCAAGAGACCCAGTACTTC. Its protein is CASSPRDRAQETQYF.

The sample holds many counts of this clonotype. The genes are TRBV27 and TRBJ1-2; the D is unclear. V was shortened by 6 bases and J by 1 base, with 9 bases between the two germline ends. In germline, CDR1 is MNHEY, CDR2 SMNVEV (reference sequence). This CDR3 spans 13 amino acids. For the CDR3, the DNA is TGTGCCAGCAGCGATCATATTAACTATGGCTACACCTTC. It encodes CASSDHINYGYTF.

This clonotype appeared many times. For the CDR3, the DNA is TGTGCCAGCAGGGTCTCTGACAGCCCTACCGGGGAGCTGTTTTTT. Amino acid sequence: CASRVSDSPTGELFF. V gene TRBV9 combines with J gene TRBJ2-2; TRBD1 is a possible D gene (5 bases). Trimming cost V 5 bases and J 5 bases, with 16 bases left between them. Per germline, CDR1 SGDLS and CDR2 YYNGEE. The CDR3 runs to 15 residues.

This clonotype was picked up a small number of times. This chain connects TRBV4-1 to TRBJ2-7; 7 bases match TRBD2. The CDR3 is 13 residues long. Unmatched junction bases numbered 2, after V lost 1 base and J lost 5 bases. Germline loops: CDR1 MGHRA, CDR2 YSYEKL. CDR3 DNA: TGCGCCAGCAGCCAAGGTGGACTAGACGAGCAGTACTTC. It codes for CASSQGGLDEQYF.

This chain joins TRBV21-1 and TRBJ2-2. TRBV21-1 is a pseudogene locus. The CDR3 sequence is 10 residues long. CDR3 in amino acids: CANSTGELFF. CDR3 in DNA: TGTGCCAACTCCACCGGGGAGCTGTTTTTT.

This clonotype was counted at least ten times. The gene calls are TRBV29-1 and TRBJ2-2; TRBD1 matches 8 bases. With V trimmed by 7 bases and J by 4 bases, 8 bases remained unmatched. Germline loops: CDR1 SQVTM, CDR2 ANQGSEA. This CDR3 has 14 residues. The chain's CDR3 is CSAPGQGGTGELFF. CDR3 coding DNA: TGCAGCGCTCCAGGACAGGGAGGCACCGGGGAGCTGTTTTTT.

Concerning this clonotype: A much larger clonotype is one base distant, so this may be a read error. This chain's CDR3 is CANSAAGGDQETQYF. DNA of the CDR3: TGTGCCAACAGCGCAGCCGGGGGGGACCAAGAGACCCAGTACTTC. The chain employs TRBV9 and TRBJ2-5, with 8 bases identical to TRBD2. This CDR3 contains 15 residues. The V gene's germline CDR1 is SGDLS and CDR2 YYNGEE.

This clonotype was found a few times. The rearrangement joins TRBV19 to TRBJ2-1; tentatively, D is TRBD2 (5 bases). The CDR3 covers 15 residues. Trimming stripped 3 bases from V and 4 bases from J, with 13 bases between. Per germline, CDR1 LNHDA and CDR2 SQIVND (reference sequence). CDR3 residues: CASSISVSSYNEQFF. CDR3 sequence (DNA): TGTGCCAGTAGTATTAGCGTTTCCAGTTACAATGAGCAGTTCTTC.

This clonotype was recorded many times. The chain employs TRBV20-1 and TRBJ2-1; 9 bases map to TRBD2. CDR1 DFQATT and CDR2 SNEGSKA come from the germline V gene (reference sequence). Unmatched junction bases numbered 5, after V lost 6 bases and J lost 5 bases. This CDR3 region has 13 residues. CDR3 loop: CSALAGPNNEQFF. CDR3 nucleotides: TGCAGTGCCCTAGCGGGACCTAACAATGAGCAGTTCTTC.

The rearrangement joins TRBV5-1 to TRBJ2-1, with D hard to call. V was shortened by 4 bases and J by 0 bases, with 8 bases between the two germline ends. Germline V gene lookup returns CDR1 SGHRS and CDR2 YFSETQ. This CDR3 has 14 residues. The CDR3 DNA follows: TGCGCCAGCAGCGGCACCAGCTCCTACAATGAGCAGTTCTTC. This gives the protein CASSGTSSYNEQFF.

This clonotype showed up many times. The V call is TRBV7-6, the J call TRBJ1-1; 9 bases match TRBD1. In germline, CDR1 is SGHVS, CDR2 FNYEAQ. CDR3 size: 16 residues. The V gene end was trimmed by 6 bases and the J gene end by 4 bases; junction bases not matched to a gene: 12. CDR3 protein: CASRPGTGWGSTEAFF. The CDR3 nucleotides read TGTGCCAGCAGGCCCGGGACAGGGTGGGGGAGCACTGAAGCTTTCTTT.

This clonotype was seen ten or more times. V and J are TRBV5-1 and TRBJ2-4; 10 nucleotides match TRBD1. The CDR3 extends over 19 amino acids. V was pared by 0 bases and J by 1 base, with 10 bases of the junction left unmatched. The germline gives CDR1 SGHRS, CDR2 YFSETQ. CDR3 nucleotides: TGCGCCAGCAGCTTGGTAGCCTATCAGGACAGGGGGGCCAAAAACATTCAGTACTTC. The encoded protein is CASSLVAYQDRGAKNIQYF.